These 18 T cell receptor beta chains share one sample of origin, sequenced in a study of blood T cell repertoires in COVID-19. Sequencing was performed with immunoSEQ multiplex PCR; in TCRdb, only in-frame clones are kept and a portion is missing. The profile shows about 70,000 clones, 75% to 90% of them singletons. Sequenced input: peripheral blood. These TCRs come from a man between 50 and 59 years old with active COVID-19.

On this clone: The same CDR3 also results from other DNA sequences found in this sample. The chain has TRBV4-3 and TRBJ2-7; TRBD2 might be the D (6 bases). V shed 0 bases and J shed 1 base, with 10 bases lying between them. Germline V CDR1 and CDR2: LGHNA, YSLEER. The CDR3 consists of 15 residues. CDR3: CASSQDPGRSYEQYF. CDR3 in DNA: TGCGCCAGCAGCCAAGATCCAGGGAGGTCCTACGAGCAGTACTTC.

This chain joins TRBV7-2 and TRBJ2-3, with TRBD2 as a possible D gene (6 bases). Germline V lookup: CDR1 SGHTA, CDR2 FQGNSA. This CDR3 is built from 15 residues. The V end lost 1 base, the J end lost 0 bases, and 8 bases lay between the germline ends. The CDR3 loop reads CASSLGRGSTDTQYF. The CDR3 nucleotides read TGTGCCAGCAGCTTAGGTCGGGGGAGCACAGATACGCAGTATTTT.

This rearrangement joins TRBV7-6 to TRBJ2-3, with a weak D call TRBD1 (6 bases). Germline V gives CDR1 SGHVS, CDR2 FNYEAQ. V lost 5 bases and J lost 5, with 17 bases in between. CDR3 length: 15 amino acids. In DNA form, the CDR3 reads TGTGCCAGCAGCCGTACAACAGGGAATCTAGATACGCAGTATTTT. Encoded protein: CASSRTTGNLDTQYF.

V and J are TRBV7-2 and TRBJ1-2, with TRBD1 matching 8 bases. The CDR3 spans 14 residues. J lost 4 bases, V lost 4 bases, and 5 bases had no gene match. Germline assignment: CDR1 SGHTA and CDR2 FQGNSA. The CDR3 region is CASSSGGFGYGYTF. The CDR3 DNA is TGTGCCAGCAGCTCAGGGGGCTTTGGCTATGGCTACACCTTC.

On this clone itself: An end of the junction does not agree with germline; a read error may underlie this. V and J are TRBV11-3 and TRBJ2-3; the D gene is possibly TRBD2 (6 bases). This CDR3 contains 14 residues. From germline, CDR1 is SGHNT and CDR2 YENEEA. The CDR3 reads CASSLGGDPPVVSF. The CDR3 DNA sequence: TGTGCCAGCAGCTTAGGCGGGGACCCTCCCGTGGTGAGTTTT.

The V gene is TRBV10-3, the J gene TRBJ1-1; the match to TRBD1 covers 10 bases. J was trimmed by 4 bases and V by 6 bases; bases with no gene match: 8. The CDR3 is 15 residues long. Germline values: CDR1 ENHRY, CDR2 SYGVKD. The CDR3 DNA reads TGTGCCATCAGCGAACCGGGACAGGGGAGCACTGAAGCTTTCTTT. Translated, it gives CAISEPGQGSTEAFF.

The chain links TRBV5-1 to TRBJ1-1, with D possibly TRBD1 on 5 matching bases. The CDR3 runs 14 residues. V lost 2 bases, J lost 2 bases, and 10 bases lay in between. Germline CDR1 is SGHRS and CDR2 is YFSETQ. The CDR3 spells CASSLPQVNTEAFF. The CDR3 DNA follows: TGCGCCAGCAGCTTACCACAGGTAAACACTGAAGCTTTCTTT. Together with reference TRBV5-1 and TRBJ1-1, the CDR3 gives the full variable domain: KAGVTQTPRYLIKTRGQQVTLSCSPISGHRSVSWYQQTPGQGLQFLFEYFSETQRNKGNFPGRFSGRQFSNSRSEMNVSTLELGDSALYLCASSLPQVNTEAFFGQGTRLTVV.

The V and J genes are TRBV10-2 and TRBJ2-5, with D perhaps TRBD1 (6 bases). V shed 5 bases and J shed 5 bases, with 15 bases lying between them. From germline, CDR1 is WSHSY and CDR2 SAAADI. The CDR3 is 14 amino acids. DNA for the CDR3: TGCGCCAGCAGTTCAGGGGCGCTTAGGGAGACCCAGTACTTC. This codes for CASSSGALRETQYF.

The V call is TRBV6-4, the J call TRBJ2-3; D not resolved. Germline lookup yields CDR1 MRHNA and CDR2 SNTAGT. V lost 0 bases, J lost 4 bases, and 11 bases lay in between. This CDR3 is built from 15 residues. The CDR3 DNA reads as TGTGCCAGCAGTGACTCCGGCGGAGAACCAGATACGCAGTATTTT. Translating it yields CASSDSGGEPDTQYF.

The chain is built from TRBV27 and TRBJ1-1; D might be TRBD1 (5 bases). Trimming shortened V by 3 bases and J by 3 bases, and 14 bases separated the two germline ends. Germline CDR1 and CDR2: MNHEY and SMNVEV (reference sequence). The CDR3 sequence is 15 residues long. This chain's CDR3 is CASSLDPQGYTEAFF. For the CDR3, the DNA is TGTGCCAGCAGTTTGGACCCGCAGGGCTACACTGAAGCTTTCTTT.

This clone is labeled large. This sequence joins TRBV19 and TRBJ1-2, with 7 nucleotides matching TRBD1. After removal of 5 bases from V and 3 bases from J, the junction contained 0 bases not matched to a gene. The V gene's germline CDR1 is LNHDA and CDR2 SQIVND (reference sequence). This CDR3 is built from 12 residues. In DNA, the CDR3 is TGTGCCAGTAGTCAGGGGGACTATGGCTACACCTTC. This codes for CASSQGDYGYTF.

In nucleotides, the CDR3 is TGTGCCACCAGTGATTTCCAGGGTCAAGATACGCAGTATTTT. This gives the protein CATSDFQGQDTQYF. This sequence joins TRBV24-1 and TRBJ2-3, with TRBD1 as a possible D gene (5 bases). Germline V CDR1 and CDR2: KGHDR, SFDVKD. The CDR3 contains 14 residues. Trimming left V 1 base short and J 5 bases short, with 9 bases between.

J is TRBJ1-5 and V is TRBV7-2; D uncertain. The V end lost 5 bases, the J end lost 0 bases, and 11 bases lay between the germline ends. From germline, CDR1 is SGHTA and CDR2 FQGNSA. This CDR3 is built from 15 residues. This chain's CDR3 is CASSVGTDSNQPQHF. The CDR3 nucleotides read TGTGCCAGCAGCGTGGGTACAGATAGCAATCAGCCCCAGCATTTT.

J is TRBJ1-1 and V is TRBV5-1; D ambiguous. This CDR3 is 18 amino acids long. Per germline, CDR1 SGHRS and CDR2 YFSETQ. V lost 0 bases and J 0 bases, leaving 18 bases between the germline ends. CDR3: CASSLGGAGAGMNTEAFF. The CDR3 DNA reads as TGCGCCAGCAGCTTGGGCGGTGCGGGAGCTGGGATGAACACTGAAGCTTTCTTT.

The CDR3 reads CASSDGQGGISYEQYF. CDR3 coding DNA: TGTGCCAGTAGCGATGGACAGGGGGGTATATCCTACGAGCAGTACTTC. J is TRBJ2-7 and V is TRBV19, with TRBD1 identical over 10 bases. Germline loops: CDR1 LNHDA, CDR2 SQIVND (reference sequence). With 6 bases clipped from V and 1 base from J, the junction kept 9 bases outside the gene matches. The CDR3 loop spans 16 amino acids.

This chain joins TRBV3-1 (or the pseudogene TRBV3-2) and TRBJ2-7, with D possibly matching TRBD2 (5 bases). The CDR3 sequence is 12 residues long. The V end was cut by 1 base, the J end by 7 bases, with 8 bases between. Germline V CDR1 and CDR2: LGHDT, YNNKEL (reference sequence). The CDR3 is CASSQVPGEQYF. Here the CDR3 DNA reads TGTGCCAGCAGCCAAGTCCCGGGGGAGCAGTACTTC.

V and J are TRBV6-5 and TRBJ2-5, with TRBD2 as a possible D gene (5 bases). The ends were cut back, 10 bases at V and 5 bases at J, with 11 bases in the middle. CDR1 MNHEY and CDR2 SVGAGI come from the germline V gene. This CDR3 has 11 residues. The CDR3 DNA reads TGTGCCACCCTCCGGGGTGAGACCCAGTACTTC. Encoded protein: CATLRGETQYF.

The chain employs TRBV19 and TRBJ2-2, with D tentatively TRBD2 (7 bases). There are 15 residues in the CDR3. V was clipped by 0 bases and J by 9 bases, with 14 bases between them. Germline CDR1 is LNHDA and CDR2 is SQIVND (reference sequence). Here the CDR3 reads CASSIDLGGLRELFF. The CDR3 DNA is TGTGCCAGTAGTATAGATCTCGGGGGGCTTAGGGAGCTGTTTTTT.